This TCR beta chain emerged from a study of shared clonotypes between healthy human individuals. Notes on the study in general: Tissues were not sampled, only blood, and their repertoires likely differ.

Study processing details: Filtering of immunoSEQ junctional sequences could not match full-length read filtering. Sequencing was performed with immunoSEQ multiplex PCR; in TCRdb, only in-frame clones are kept and a portion is missing. D and trimming were read from the DNA, whereas the V and J calls and clone size are those reported in that table. The data hold 400,000 to 550,000 clones, with 79% observed a single time. Looked up from germline, CDR1 is MNHNS and CDR2 is SASEGT. This CDR3 has 15 residues. With 6 bases clipped from V and 5 bases from J, the junction kept 10 bases outside the gene matches. Details on this clone: Its matching antigen is unknown.

The sample was PBMCs. This receptor was obtained from a woman aged 35 to 49 in good health. Some clones in this sample may be carry-over from other donors' samples. The V call is TRBV6-1, the J call TRBJ2-1, with 7 bases that match TRBD1. CDR3 in amino acids: CASRKRDSRDNEQFF. The DNA for the CDR3 is TGTGCCAGCAGAAAGAGGGACAGTCGGGACAATGAGCAGTTCTTC.